This is a list of T cell receptor beta chains from one sample in a study of regulatory T cells in long-lasting Graves disease. TCRdb called the multiplex PCR reads again in MiXCR, with one record for every CDR3 protein. The sample holds roughly 450,000 distinct CDR3 sequences; less than 25% are singletons and the top ten take about 12%. The sample in question was peripheral blood mononuclear cells (PBMCs), obtained when the disease was refractory, from a patient treated with antithyroid drugs. The receptors were gathered from a female donor with Graves disease. The CDR3 runs from the conserved cysteine through the conserved F or W. The D gene is left open where the match is weak. Some rows have no size entry. The others give once, few or many, or a class for an expanded clone.

v_gene	d_gene	j_gene	abundance	CDR3nt	CDR3aa
TRBV7-6	TRBD2	TRBJ2-1	NA	TGTGCCAGCAGCTTAAGGGTGGGGACTAGCGGGGAGCAGTTCTTC	CASSLRVGTSGEQFF
TRBV4-1	TRBD2	TRBJ2-5	NA	TGCGCCAGCAGCCCCCCTTCCGCGGGAGGCCAAGAGACCCAGTACTTC	CASSPPSAGGQETQYF
TRBV2	NA	TRBJ2-5	many	TGTGCCAGCAGTGAAAGGAACGGTGCTAGAGAGACCCAGTACTTC	CASSERNGARETQYF
TRBV2	TRBD1	TRBJ1-5	many	TGTGCCAGCAGTGAACAGGGGGATCAGCCCCAGCATTTT	CASSEQGDQPQHF
TRBV2	NA	TRBJ1-1	many	TGTGCCAGCAGCGTGACAGGGAACACTGAAGCTTTCTTT	CASSVTGNTEAFF
TRBV7-2	NA	TRBJ2-5	NA	TGTGCCAGCAGCGTCGGGATACAGGGCCGAGAGACCCAGTACTTC	CASSVGIQGRETQYF
TRBV19	NA	TRBJ2-7	NA	TGTGCCAGTAGTATAGCGGAACACGAGCAGTACTTC	CASSIAEHEQYF
TRBV7-2	NA	TRBJ1-3	NA	TGTGCCAGCAGCCCACCCCAGAGCGGAAACACCATATATTTT	CASSPPQSGNTIYF
TRBV6-2/TRBV6-3	NA	TRBJ2-5	many	TGTGCCAGCAGTTCCCCTAAGGGGTCCAGGTTACATCCCCAAGAGACCCAGTACTTC	CASSSPKGSRLHPQETQYF
TRBV6-1	NA	TRBJ2-7	NA	TGTGCCAGCAGTGGCCTAAGCTTGAGAGGGGCAGGCGAGCAGTACTTC	CASSGLSLRGAGEQYF
TRBV6-4	NA	TRBJ1-5	few	TGTGCCAGCAGTGACTCTCGGGCCAAGAGCAATCAGCCCCAGCATTTT	CASSDSRAKSNQPQHF
TRBV7-2	TRBD2	TRBJ2-7	few	TGTGCCAGCAGCTTTCGCATGACTAGCGGGAGGGCCCATCTGTACTTC	CASSFRMTSGRAHLYF
TRBV28	NA	TRBJ2-5	many	TGTGCCAGCAGTACAGTCGGGGCAGTCTACCAAGAGACCCAGTACTTC	CASSTVGAVYQETQYF
TRBV14	NA	TRBJ1-2	NA	TGTGCCAGCAGCCATTCAGGCATCGGGGGCTACACCTTC	CASSHSGIGGYTF
TRBV28	TRBD1	TRBJ2-7	NA	TGTGCCAGCAGGAACCCGGGACAGGGTGTTCCCTACGAGCAGTACTTC	CASRNPGQGVPYEQYF
TRBV6-1	NA	TRBJ1-4	NA	TGTGCCAGCAGTCAGGGGAGCCTAAATGAAAAACTGTTTTTT	CASSQGSLNEKLFF
TRBV14	TRBD1	TRBJ2-5	NA	TGTGCCAGCAGCCTCAGGACAGGGATAGAGACCCAGTACTTC	CASSLRTGIETQYF
TRBV28	NA	TRBJ1-2	few	TGTGCCAGCAGCGAGCAAGGGTGGGTCTATGGCTACACCTTC	CASSEQGWVYGYTF
TRBV27	NA	TRBJ1-5	NA	TGTGCCAGCAGTTCCCTGCTTCAGCCCCAGCATTTT	CASSSLLQPQHF
TRBV20-1	TRBD1	TRBJ2-7	NA	TGCAGTGCTAGACCCGGGGACAGGCCCTACGAGCAGTACTTC	CSARPGDRPYEQYF
TRBV28	NA	TRBJ1-2	many	TGTGCCAGCAGTTTAATCACGGCCGCATATGGCTACACCTTC	CASSLITAAYGYTF
TRBV6-5	NA	TRBJ1-1	few	TGTGCCAGCAGTTACTCTGGGGAAAGCTTGACTGAAGCTTTCTTT	CASSYSGESLTEAFF
TRBV20-1	NA	TRBJ2-7	NA	TGCAGTGCTAGAGATCAGACCAGCCCCTACGAGCAGTACTTC	CSARDQTSPYEQYF
TRBV3-1	NA	TRBJ2-4	NA	TGTGCCAGCAGCCAGGAACTAGGGGGGGAGGCGAACATTCAGTACTTC	CASSQELGGEANIQYF
TRBV5-5	NA	TRBJ1-2	few	TGTGCCAGCAGCCCCGGGACGGAAAGCTATGGCTACACCTTC	CASSPGTESYGYTF
TRBV6-2/TRBV6-3	NA	TRBJ1-2	many	TGTGCCAGCAGTTCCCCCTCCTATGGCTACACCTTC	CASSSPSYGYTF
TRBV13	TRBD1	TRBJ2-7	NA	TGTGCCAGCAGCCGTGGGACAGGGGGTAAAAGCGAGCAGTACTTC	CASSRGTGGKSEQYF
TRBV28	TRBD1	TRBJ2-1	few	TGTGCCAGCAGCCCCGGGACAGGGAGTTACAATGAGCAGTTCTTC	CASSPGTGSYNEQFF
TRBV28	TRBD1	TRBJ2-1	many	TGTGCCAGCAGCCTCATACAGGGGCATGCTGAGCAGTTCTTC	CASSLIQGHAEQFF
TRBV6-5	TRBD1	TRBJ1-2	few	TGTGCCAGCAGTTACGGGACAGGGGGCAACTATGGCTACACCTTC	CASSYGTGGNYGYTF
TRBV20-1	TRBD2	TRBJ2-7	few	TGCAGTGCTAGAAGCCTAGCGGGAGGCTACGAGCAGTACTTC	CSARSLAGGYEQYF
TRBV13	NA	TRBJ2-5	NA	TGTGCCAGCAGCTTAGCCGCTGCGGAACAGACCCAGTACTTC	CASSLAAAEQTQYF
TRBV28	TRBD1	TRBJ2-2	many	TGTGCCAGCAGTGTACCGGGACAGGGGTCCGGGGGGGAGCTGTTTTTT	CASSVPGQGSGGELFF
TRBV20-1	NA	TRBJ2-5	once	TGCAGTGCTAGAGGGGGGGGGGCCTCTGTGGAGACCCAGTACTTC	CSARGGGASVETQYF
TRBV6-2/TRBV6-3	NA	TRBJ1-1	NA	TGTGCCACCACAGAGCAGAACACTGAAGCTTTCTTT	CATTEQNTEAFF
TRBV7-9	TRBD2	TRBJ2-7	few	TGTGCCAGCAGCCCGGCGACTAGCGGGGCTCCCTACGAGCAGTACTTC	CASSPATSGAPYEQYF
TRBV10-3	NA	TRBJ1-4	many	TGTGCCATCAGTGACCCAGGGAAAGTTGGAGATGAAAAACTGTTTTTT	CAISDPGKVGDEKLFF
TRBV7-9	TRBD2	TRBJ2-3	once	TGTGCCAGCAGCAGATCTAGCGGGGGGGAGTCAGATACGCAGTATTTT	CASSRSSGGESDTQYF